This TCR beta chain was recorded in a study of cytomegalovirus exposure and HLA in healthy donors. The study, taken as a whole, reports: Follow-up analysis later connected one missense variant in DCLRE1C with trimming of TCR beta V- and J-genes.

The CDR3 contains 13 residues. Trimming took 7 bases from V and 7 from J, leaving 19 bases between them. The germline V gene encodes CDR1 SQVTM and CDR2 ANQGSEA. The PCR was carried out with 60 Vbeta primers and 13 Jbeta primers. Using immunoSEQ multiplex PCR, the repertoire was profiled, and TCRdb retains in-frame clones only, with some absent. In the table there are more than 110,000 clones, about four fifths of which are singletons. Comment on this clone: Its antigen is unidentified.

This cohort consisted of healthy bone marrow donors. Sequencing was carried out using PBMCs. This clonotype was obtained from a man aged 25 to 40 in good health and CMV-seronegative. V usage is TRBV29-1 and J usage is TRBJ1-1; maybe TRBD1 (5 bases). The chain's CDR3 is CSAHSKGQGEAFF. The DNA of the CDR3 is TGCAGCGCACATAGTAAGGGGCAAGGTGAAGCTTTCTTT.